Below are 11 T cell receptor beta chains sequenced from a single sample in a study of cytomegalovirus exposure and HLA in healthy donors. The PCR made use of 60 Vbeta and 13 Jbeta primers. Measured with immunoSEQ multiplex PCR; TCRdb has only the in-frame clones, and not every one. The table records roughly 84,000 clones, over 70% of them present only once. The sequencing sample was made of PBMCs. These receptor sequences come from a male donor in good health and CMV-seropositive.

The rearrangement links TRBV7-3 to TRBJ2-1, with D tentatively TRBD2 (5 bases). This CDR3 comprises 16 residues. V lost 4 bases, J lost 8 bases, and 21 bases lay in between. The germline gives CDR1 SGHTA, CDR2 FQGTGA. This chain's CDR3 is CASSYRARTGVDEQFF. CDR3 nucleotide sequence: TGTGCCAGCAGCTACCGCGCCAGGACCGGGGTGGATGAGCAGTTCTTC.

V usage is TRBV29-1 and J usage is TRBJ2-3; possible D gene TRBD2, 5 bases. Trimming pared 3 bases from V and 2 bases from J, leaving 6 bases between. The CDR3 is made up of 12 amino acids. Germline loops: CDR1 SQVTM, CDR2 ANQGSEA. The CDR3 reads CSVDRDTDTQYF. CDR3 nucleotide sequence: TGCAGCGTTGACCGGGACACAGATACGCAGTATTTT.

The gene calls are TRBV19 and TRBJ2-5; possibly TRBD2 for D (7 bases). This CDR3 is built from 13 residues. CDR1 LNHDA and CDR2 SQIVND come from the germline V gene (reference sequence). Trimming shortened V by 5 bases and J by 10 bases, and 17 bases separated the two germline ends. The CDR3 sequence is CASSLQGTTGQYF. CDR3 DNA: TGTGCCAGTAGTCTCCAGGGGACTACCGGCCAGTACTTC.

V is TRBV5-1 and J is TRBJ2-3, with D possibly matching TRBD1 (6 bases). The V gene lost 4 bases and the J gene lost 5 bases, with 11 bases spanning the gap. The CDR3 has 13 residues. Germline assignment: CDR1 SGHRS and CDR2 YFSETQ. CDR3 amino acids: CASSNQGKDTQYF. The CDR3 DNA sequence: TGCGCCAGCAGCAATCAGGGGAAAGATACGCAGTATTTT.

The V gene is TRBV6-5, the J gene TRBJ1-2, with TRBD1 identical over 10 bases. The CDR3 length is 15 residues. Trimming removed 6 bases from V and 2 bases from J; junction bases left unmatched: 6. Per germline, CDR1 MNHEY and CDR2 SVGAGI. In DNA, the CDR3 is TGTGCCAGCAGAGACTCGGACAGGGGGAACTATGGCTACACCTTC. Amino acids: CASRDSDRGNYGYTF.

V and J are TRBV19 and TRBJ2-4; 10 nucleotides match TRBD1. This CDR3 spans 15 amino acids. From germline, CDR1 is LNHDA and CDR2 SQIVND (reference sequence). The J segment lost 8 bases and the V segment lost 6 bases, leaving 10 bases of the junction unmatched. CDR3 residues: CASSTRGTGAYIQYF. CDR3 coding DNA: TGTGCCAGTAGCACGAGGGGGACAGGGGCGTACATTCAGTACTTC.

The CDR3, as DNA: TGCGCCAGCAGGCCGGACGTCGGGGAGGAGACCCAGTACTTC. Residues: CASRPDVGEETQYF. The chain carries TRBV5-1 and TRBJ2-5; perhaps TRBD2 as D (5 bases). CDR3 length equals 14 residues. The V gene's germline CDR1 is SGHRS and CDR2 YFSETQ. V shed 5 bases and J shed 5 bases, with 16 bases lying between them.

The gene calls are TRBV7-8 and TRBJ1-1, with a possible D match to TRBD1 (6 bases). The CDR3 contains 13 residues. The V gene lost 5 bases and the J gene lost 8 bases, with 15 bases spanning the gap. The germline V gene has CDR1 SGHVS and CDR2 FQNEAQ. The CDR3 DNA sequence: TGTGCCAGCAGCGTCCAGGGGAACCGCGAAGCTTTCTTT. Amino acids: CASSVQGNREAFF.

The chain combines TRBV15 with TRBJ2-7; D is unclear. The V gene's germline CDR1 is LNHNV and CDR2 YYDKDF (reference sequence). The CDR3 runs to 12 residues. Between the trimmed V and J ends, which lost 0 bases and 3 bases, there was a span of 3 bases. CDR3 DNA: TGTGCCACCAGCAGAGATCTCTACGAGCAGTACTTC. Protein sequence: CATSRDLYEQYF.

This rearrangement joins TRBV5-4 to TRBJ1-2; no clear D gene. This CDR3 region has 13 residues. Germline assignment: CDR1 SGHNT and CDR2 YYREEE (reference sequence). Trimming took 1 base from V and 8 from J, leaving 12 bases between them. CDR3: CASSLPRIRGYTF. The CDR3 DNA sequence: TGTGCCAGCAGCTTGCCCCGAATCAGGGGCTACACCTTC.

CDR3 sequence: CASSSTPTGTLTYEQYF. CDR3 DNA sequence: TGCGCCAGCAGCTCAACCCCAACAGGGACCCTCACCTACGAGCAGTACTTC. V gene TRBV5-1 combines with J gene TRBJ2-7, with a tentative D call TRBD1 (6 bases). The CDR3 length is 17 residues. The germline CDR1 and CDR2 sequences are SGHRS and YFSETQ. The V end lost 3 bases, the J end lost 2 bases, and 21 bases lay between the germline ends.